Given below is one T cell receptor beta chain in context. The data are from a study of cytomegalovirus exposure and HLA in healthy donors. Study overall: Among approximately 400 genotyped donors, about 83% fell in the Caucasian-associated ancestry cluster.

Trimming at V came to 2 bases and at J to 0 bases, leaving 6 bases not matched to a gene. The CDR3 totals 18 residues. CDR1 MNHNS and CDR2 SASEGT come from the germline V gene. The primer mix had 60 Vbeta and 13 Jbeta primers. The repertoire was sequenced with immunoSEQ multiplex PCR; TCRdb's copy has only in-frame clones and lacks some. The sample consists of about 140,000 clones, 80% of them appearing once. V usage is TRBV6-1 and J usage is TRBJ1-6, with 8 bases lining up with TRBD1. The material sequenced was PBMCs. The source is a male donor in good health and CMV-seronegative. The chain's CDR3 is CASSELGQGISYNSPLHF. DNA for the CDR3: TGTGCCAGCAGTGAACTAGGACAGGGAATCTCCTATAATTCACCCCTCCACTTT.